A single sample gave rise to the 10 T cell receptor beta chains below, sequenced in a study of shared clonotypes between healthy human individuals. TCRdb's table, derived via immunoSEQ multiplex PCR, lists solely in-frame clones and lacks some. The sample has over a million clones; 75% to 80% are singletons. The sequenced sample consisted of memory CD4+ T cells from PBMCs. As for subset: CD45RA-negative fraction. These receptors came from a man aged 18-30 years in good health. Some clones in this sample may be carry-over from other donors' samples.

The V gene is TRBV2, the J gene TRBJ2-5, with unresolved D. There are 14 residues in the CDR3. Germline CDR1 and CDR2: SNHLY and FYNNEI. Trimming shortened V by 0 bases and J by 1 base, and 6 bases separated the two germline ends. The CDR3 reads CASSEATGQETQYF. The CDR3, as DNA: TGTGCCAGCAGTGAAGCGACGGGCCAAGAGACCCAGTACTTC.

The chain employs TRBV6-6 and TRBJ2-7; D tentatively fits TRBD1 or TRBD2 (6 bases each). The CDR3 has 15 residues. CDR1 and CDR2 from the germline V gene are MNHNY and SVGAGI (reference sequence). V lost 6 bases to trimming and J lost 2 bases, with 17 bases between them. CDR3 coding DNA: TGTGCCAGCAGCGGGGGACGAGGGGGGCCCTACGAGCAGTACTTC. This translates into CASSGGRGGPYEQYF.

The chain couples TRBV7-3 to TRBJ2-1; no reliable D call. The germline V gene encodes CDR1 SGHTA and CDR2 FQGTGA. The CDR3 length is 12 residues. Deletions cut 2 bases from V and 5 bases from J, with 4 bases between. CDR3 protein: CASSLEDNEQFF. CDR3 coding DNA: TGTGCCAGCAGCTTAGAGGACAATGAGCAGTTCTTC.

V usage is TRBV9 and J usage is TRBJ2-1, with D perhaps TRBD2 (5 bases). The CDR3 loop spans 14 amino acids. Trimming stripped 0 bases from V and 4 bases from J, with 8 bases between. Per the germline V gene, CDR1 is SGDLS and CDR2 is YYNGEE. The CDR3 DNA reads as TGTGCCAGCAGCGTAGCTACGGGATACAATGAGCAGTTCTTC. Protein: CASSVATGYNEQFF.

The rearrangement uses TRBV10-1 and TRBJ2-5; D is unclear. The V and J ends lost 3 bases and 5 bases respectively, with 4 bases between them. The germline gives CDR1 WNHNN, CDR2 SYGVQD (reference sequence). The CDR3 totals 11 residues. Here the CDR3 reads CASSDTETQYF. The CDR3 DNA sequence: TGCGCCAGCAGTGACACGGAGACCCAGTACTTC.

The V gene is TRBV6-9, the J gene TRBJ2-5; no definite D call. This CDR3 is 12 amino acids long. V lost 6 bases to trimming and J lost 1 base, with 6 bases between them. CDR1 and CDR2 (germline): MNHGY, SVAAGI. DNA of the CDR3: TGTGCCAGCAGCTACCTCCAAGAGACCCAGTACTTC. Protein: CASSYLQETQYF.

This sequence joins TRBV15 and TRBJ1-5; no definite D call. The CDR3 is made up of 14 amino acids. V lost 0 bases, J lost 6 bases, and 9 bases lay in between. The V gene's germline CDR1 is LNHNV and CDR2 YYDKDF (reference sequence). CDR3 sequence: CATSRDLGSQPQHF. The CDR3 DNA reads TGTGCCACCAGCAGAGATCTCGGCTCTCAGCCCCAGCATTTT.

The V call is TRBV5-1, the J call TRBJ2-5; perhaps TRBD2 as D (6 bases). Germline-derived CDR1 and CDR2 are SGHRS and YFSETQ. Trimming stripped 4 bases from V and 5 bases from J, with 15 bases between. The CDR3 extends over 14 amino acids. The CDR3: CASSDPGLGETQYF. The CDR3 coding sequence is TGCGCCAGCAGCGATCCGGGACTCGGGGAGACCCAGTACTTC.

This clone occurred once. The chain recombines TRBV5-4 with TRBJ1-1, with TRBD1 matching over 8 bases. This CDR3 contains 15 residues. With 6 bases clipped from V and 2 bases from J, the junction kept 9 bases outside the gene matches. Germline CDR1 is SGHNT and CDR2 is YYREEE (reference sequence). For the CDR3, the DNA is TGTGCCAGCACCCTGGACAGGGTTACTAACACTGAAGCTTTCTTT. Protein sequence: CASTLDRVTNTEAFF.

The chain has TRBV28 and TRBJ2-4; D is undetermined. Per the germline V gene, CDR1 is MDHEN and CDR2 is SYDVKM. This CDR3 is built from 16 residues. V lost 3 bases, J lost 4 bases, and 16 bases lay in between. The CDR3: CASSFGRLTQKNIQYF. The CDR3 DNA reads TGTGCCAGCAGTTTCGGGCGGCTGACACAAAAAAACATTCAGTACTTC.